This T cell receptor beta chain was profiled in a study of cytomegalovirus exposure and HLA in healthy donors. Turning to the study itself: Among 398 genotyped donors, 65% to 90% fell in the Caucasian-associated ancestry cluster.

With 6 bases clipped from V and 0 bases from J, the junction kept 11 bases outside the gene matches. The CDR3 has 18 amino acids. Germline V CDR1 and CDR2: MNHEY, SMNVEV (reference sequence). With 60 Vbeta and 13 Jbeta primers, the PCR was carried out. Produced via immunoSEQ multiplex PCR; TCRdb's table is partial and in-frame only. The table includes 95,000 to 150,000 clones, 80% detected once. Remarks on this clone: Its target is unknown.

Study observations and caveats: Earlier analysis found most TCR beta V segments productive about 87% or about 30% of the time. Later analysis showed most CMV-associated TCR beta chains appearing HLA-restricted.

Source material: PBMCs. The chain links TRBV27 to TRBJ2-6; TRBD2 agrees at 7 bases. The source is a female donor in good health and CMV-seropositive. CDR3: CASRPGGESLSGANVLTF. For the CDR3, the DNA is TGTGCCAGCAGACCGGGGGGAGAATCTCTCTCTGGGGCCAACGTCCTGACTTTC.